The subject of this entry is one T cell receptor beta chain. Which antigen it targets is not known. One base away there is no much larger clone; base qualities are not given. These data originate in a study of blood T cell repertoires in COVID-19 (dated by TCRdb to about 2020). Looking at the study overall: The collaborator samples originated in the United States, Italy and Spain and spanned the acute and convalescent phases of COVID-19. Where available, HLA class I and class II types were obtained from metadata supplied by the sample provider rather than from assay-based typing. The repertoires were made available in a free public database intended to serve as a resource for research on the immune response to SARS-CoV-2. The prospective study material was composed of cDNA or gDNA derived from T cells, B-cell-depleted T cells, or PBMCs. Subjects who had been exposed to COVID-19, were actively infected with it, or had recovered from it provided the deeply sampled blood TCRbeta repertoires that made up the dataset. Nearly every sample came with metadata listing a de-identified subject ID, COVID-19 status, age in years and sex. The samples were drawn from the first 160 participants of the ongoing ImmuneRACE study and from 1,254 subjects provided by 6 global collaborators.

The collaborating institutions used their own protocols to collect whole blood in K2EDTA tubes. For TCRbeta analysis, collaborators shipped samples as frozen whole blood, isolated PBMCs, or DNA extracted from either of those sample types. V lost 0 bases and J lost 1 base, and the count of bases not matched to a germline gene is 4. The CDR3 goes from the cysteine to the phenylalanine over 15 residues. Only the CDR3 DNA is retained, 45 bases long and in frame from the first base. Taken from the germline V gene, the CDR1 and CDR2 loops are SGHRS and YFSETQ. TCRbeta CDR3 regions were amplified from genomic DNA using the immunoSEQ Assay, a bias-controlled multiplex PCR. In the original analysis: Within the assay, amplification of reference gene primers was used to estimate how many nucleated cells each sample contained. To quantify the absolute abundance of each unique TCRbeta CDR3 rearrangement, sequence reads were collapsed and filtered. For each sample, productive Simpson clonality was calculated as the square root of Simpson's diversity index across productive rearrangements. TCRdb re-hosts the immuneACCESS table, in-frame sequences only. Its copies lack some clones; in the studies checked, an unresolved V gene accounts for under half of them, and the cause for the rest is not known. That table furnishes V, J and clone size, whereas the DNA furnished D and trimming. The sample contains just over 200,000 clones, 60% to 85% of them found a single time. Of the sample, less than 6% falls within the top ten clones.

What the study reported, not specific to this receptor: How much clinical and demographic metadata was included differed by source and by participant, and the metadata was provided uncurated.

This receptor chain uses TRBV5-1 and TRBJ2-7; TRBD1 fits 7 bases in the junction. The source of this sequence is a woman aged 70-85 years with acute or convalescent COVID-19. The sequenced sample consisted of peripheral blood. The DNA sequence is TGCGCCAGCAGCTTGGGGGCACAGGGGTCCTACGAGCAGTACTTC. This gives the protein CASSLGAQGSYEQYF.